This TCR beta chain was documented in a study of technical replicates of blood from four donors. Repertoires were generated with immunoSEQ multiplex PCR, while TCRdb's copy carries only in-frame clones and drops some. The sample records under 85,000 clones, roughly 92% being singletons. The J segment lost 4 bases and the V segment lost 2 bases, leaving 5 bases of the junction unmatched. The CDR3 sequence is 16 residues long. CDR1 LGHNA and CDR2 YNFKEQ come from the germline V gene. This chain uses TRBV4-2 with TRBJ2-2; 9 bases line up with TRBD2. The origin of this receptor is a human donor in good health. The sequencing input was T cells isolated from PBMCs. The CDR3 sequence is CASSQIAGVGTGELFF. The CDR3 DNA reads TGTGCCAGCAGCCAAATAGCGGGAGTGGGCACCGGGGAGCTGTTTTTT.